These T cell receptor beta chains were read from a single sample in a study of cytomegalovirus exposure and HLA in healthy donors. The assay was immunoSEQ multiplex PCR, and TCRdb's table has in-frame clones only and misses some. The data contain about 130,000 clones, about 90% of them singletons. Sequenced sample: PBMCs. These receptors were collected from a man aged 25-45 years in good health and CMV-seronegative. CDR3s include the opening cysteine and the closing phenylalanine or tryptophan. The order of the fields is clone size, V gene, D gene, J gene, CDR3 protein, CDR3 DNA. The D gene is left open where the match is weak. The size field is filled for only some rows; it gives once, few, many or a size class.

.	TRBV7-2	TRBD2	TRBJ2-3	CASSPSKRERTDTQYF	TGTGCCAGCAGCCCATCTAAGCGGGAGAGGACAGATACGCAGTATTTT
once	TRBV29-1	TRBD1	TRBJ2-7	CSVEGGAFYEQYF	TGCAGCGTGGAAGGGGGCGCCTTCTACGAGCAGTACTTC
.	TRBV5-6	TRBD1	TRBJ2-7	CASSLTGTGLYEQYF	TGTGCCAGCAGCTTGACCGGGACAGGTCTCTACGAGCAGTACTTC
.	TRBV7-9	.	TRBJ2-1	CASSPGAGPGQFF	TGTGCCAGCAGCCCAGGGGCCGGCCCGGGGCAGTTCTTC
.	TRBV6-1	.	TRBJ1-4	CASSGEAEKLFF	TGTGCCAGCAGTGGGGAGGCTGAAAAACTGTTTTTT
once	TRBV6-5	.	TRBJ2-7	CASSYSSGGSYEQYF	TGTGCCAGCAGTTACTCAAGCGGAGGTTCCTACGAGCAGTACTTC
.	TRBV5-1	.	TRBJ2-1	CASRLLAAPYNEQFF	TGCGCCAGCAGATTATTAGCGGCCCCATACAATGAGCAGTTCTTC
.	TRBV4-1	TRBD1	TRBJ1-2	CASSQGIIQDRVLVGYTF	TGCGCCAGCAGCCAAGGTATTATCCAGGACAGGGTTTTGGTTGGCTACACCTTC
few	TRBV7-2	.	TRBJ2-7	CASRGRAYEQYF	TGTGCCAGCAGAGGGCGGGCCTACGAGCAGTACTTC
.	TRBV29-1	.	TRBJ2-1	CSVPGFRGRGSYNEQFF	TGCAGCGTTCCCGGTTTTAGAGGGAGAGGTTCCTACAATGAGCAGTTCTTC
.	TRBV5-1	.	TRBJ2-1	CASSLGYSGNEQFF	TGCGCCAGCAGCTTGGGTTACAGCGGGAATGAGCAGTTCTTC
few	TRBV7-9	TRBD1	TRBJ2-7	CASSLVVTGGSYEQYF	TGTGCCAGCAGCTTAGTTGTGACAGGGGGCTCCTACGAGCAGTACTTC
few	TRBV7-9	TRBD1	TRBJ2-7	CASSPGTGREQYF	TGTGCCAGCAGCCCCGGGACAGGGCGCGAGCAGTACTTC
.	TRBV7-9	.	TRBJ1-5	CASSVDSSNQPQHF	TGTGCCAGCAGCGTGGACAGCAGCAATCAGCCCCAGCATTTT
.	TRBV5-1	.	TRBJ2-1	CASSGAGWVEQFF	TGCGCCAGCAGCGGTGCGGGATGGGTTGAGCAGTTCTTC
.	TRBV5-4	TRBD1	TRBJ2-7	CASSPDWGQGEQYF	TGTGCCAGCAGCCCGGATTGGGGACAGGGCGAGCAGTACTTC
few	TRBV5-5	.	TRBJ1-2	CASNHGVGYTF	TGTGCCAGCAACCACGGGGTTGGCTACACCTTC
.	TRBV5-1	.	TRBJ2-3	CASSLIPGSTDTQYF	TGCGCCAGCAGCTTGATCCCAGGGAGCACAGATACGCAGTATTTT
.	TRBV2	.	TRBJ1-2	CASSDSAANYGYTF	TGTGCCAGCAGTGACTCGGCGGCTAACTATGGCTACACCTTC
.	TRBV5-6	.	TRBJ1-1	CAIHEAFF	TGTGCCATCCATGAAGCTTTCTTT
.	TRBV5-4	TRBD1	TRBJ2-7	CASSFDRGLYEQYF	TGTGCCAGCAGCTTTGACAGGGGGCTGTACGAGCAGTACTTC
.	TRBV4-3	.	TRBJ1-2	CASSQDGLYGYTF	TGCGCCAGCAGCCAAGATGGCCTGTATGGCTACACCTTC
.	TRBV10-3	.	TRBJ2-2	CAIRQGFETGELFF	TGTGCCATCAGGCAGGGTTTTGAGACCGGGGAGCTGTTTTTT
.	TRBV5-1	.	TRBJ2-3	CASNAQGQSFTDTQYF	TGCGCCAGCAACGCCCAAGGACAGAGTTTCACAGATACGCAGTATTTT
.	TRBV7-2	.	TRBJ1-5	CASSLLGSINQPQHF	TGTGCCAGCAGCTTACTCGGGTCAATTAATCAGCCCCAGCATTTT
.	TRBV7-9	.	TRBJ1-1	CASSLGLAGGPVNTEAFF	TGTGCCAGCAGCTTAGGTCTAGCCGGGGGGCCAGTTAACACTGAAGCTTTCTTT
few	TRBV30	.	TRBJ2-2	CAWSPTRELFF	TGTGCCTGGAGTCCTACTAGGGAGCTGTTTTTT
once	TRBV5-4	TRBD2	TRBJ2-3	CASRPTGTRADTQYF	TGTGCCAGCAGACCTACCGGGACTAGGGCAGATACGCAGTATTTT
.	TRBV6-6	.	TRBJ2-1	CASSYREFGDEQFF	TGTGCCAGCAGTTATCGGGAGTTTGGCGATGAGCAGTTCTTC
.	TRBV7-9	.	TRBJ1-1	CASSLGPIEAFF	TGTGCCAGCAGCTTAGGGCCCATTGAAGCTTTCTTT
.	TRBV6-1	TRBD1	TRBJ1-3	CASSVEQGARSGNTIYF	TGTGCCAGCAGTGTAGAACAGGGGGCGCGTTCGGGAAACACCATATATTTT
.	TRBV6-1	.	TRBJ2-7	CASTRLGNFYEQYF	TGTGCCAGCACGAGACTAGGAAATTTCTACGAGCAGTACTTC
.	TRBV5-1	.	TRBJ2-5	CASSLAHREETQYF	TGCGCCAGCAGCTTGGCCCACAGGGAAGAGACCCAGTACTTC
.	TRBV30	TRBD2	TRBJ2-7	CAWRPTGLAGSYEQYF	TGTGCCTGGAGGCCTACAGGGCTAGCGGGCTCCTACGAGCAGTACTTC
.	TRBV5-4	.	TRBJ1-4	CASTAGGEKLFF	TGTGCCAGCACCGCGGGGGGGGAAAAACTGTTTTTT
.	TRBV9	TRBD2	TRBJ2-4	CASSGGLAGDRPKNIQYF	TGTGCCAGCAGCGGGGGACTAGCGGGAGATAGGCCCAAAAACATTCAGTACTTC
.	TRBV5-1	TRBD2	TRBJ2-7	CASRSRLAFIYEQYF	TGCGCCAGCAGGTCCCGACTAGCGTTCATTTACGAGCAGTACTTC
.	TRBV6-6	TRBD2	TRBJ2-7	CASSYSGGPDYEQYF	TGTGCCAGCAGTTACTCGGGAGGGCCGGACTACGAGCAGTACTTC
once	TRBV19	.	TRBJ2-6	CASKQGSGANVLTF	TGTGCCAGTAAACAGGGATCTGGGGCCAACGTCCTGACTTTC
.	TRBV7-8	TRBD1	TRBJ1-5	CASSLAGGGNQPQHF	TGTGCCAGCAGCTTAGCAGGGGGCGGCAATCAGCCCCAGCATTTT
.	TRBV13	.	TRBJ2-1	CASSPGLIYLNEQFF	TGTGCCAGCAGCCCTGGACTGATTTACCTCAATGAGCAGTTCTTC
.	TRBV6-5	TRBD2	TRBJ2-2	CASRDTGGTGELFF	TGTGCCAGCAGGGACACGGGGGGCACCGGGGAGCTGTTTTTT
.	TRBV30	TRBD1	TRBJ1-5	CAWSVRVVQGTQPQHF	TGTGCCTGGAGTGTACGTGTCGTACAGGGGACTCAGCCCCAGCATTTT